This TCR beta chain was identified in a study of identical twins. A few counts support this clonotype. TCRdb analysed the 5' RACE reads with MiXCR anew, one entry per CDR3 protein. Of some 500,000 distinct CDR3 sequences detected, around 15% appear once; the ten largest clones hold approximately 0.98%. The CDR3 runs to 14 residues. Per germline, CDR1 SGHTA and CDR2 FQGNSA. The ends lost 3 bases at V and 3 bases at J; junction bases unmatched: 3. These sequences were also reported in another study, on yellow fever vaccine responses in identical twins.

This clonotype was sampled from a young woman in good health. The V gene is TRBV7-2, the J gene TRBJ2-5, with 8 bases lining up with TRBD1. The specimen was CD4+ T cells sorted from blood. CDR3 protein: CASSFRGPEETQYF. Here the CDR3 DNA reads TGTGCCAGCAGCTTCAGGGGGCCTGAAGAGACCCAGTACTTC. The whole variable domain, filled in from reference TRBV7-2 and TRBJ2-5, reads GAGVSQSPSNKVTEKGKDVELRCDPISGHTALYWYRQSLGQGLEFLIYFQGNSAPDKSGLPSDRFSAERTGGSVSTLTIQRTQQEDSAVYLCASSFRGPEETQYFGPGTRLLVL.